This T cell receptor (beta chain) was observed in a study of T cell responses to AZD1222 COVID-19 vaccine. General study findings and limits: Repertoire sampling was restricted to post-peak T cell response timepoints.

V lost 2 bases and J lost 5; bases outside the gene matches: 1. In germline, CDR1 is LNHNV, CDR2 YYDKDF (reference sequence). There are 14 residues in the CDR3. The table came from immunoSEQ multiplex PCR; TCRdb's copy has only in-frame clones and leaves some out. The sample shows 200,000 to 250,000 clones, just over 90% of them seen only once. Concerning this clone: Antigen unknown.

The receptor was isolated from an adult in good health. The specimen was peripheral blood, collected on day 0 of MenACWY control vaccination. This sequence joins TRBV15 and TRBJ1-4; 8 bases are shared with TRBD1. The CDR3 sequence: CATSRRQGNEKLFF. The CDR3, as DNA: TGTGCCACCAGCAGACGACAGGGGAATGAAAAACTGTTTTTT.